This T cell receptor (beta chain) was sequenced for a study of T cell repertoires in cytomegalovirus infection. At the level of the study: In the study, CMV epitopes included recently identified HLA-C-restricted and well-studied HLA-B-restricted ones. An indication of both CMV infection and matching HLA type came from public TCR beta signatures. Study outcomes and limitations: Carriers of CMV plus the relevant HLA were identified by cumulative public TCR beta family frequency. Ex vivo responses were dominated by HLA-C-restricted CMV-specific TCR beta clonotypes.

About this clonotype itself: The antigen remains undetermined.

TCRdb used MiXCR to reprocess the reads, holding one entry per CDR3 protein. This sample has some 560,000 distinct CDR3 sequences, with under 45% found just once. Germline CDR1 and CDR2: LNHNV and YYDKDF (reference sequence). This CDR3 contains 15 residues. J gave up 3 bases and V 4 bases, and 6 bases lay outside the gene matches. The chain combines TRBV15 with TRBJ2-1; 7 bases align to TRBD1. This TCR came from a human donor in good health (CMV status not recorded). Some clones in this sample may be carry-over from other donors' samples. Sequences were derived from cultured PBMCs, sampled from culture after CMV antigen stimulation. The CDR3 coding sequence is TGTGCCACCAGCATCAGGAGACAGGGCTACAATGAGCAGTTCTTC. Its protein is CATSIRRQGYNEQFF. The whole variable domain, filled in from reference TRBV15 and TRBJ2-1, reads DAMVIQNPRYQVTQFGKPVTLSCSQTLNHNVMYWYQQKSSQAPKLLFHYYDKDFNNEADTPDNFQSRRPNTSFCFLDIRSPGLGDTAMYLCATSIRRQGYNEQFFGPGTRLTVL.